This paragraph reports one T cell receptor (beta chain). Its antigen is not known. This record comes from a study of cytomegalovirus exposure and HLA in healthy donors. 13 Jbeta primers and 60 Vbeta primers were used for the PCR. Clones were read by immunoSEQ multiplex PCR, and TCRdb kept only the in-frame ones, dropping some. The data hold some 120,000 clones, with about 80% observed a single time. This CDR3 has 18 residues. CDR1 is MDHEN, CDR2 SYDVKM, per germline. V dropped 2 bases and J dropped 4; count of bases not matched to a gene: 10. The study, taken as a whole, reports: A later analysis showed HLA-associated TCR beta chains outstripping equally common others in clonal expansion. In vitro confirmation showed three CMV-associated chains to be CMV antigen specific. The authors later linked a missense DCLRE1C variant to TCR beta V- and J-gene trimming. 150 to 200 TCR beta chains were listed as cytomegalovirus-associated.

Sequencing was performed on PBMCs. The receptor was isolated from a woman between 50 and 59 years old in good health and CMV-seronegative. This sequence joins TRBV28 and TRBJ2-1; 11 bases line up with TRBD2. The CDR3 loop reads CASSLRGLAGIRYNEQFF. CDR3 nucleotides: TGTGCCAGCAGTTTAAGAGGACTAGCGGGTATACGGTACAATGAGCAGTTCTTC. Together with reference TRBV28 and TRBJ2-1, the CDR3 gives the full variable domain: DVKVTQSSRYLVKRTGEKVFLECVQDMDHENMFWYRQDPGLGLRLIYFSYDVKMKEKGDIPEGYSVSREKKERFSLILESASTNQTSMYLCASSLRGLAGIRYNEQFFGPGTRLTVL.